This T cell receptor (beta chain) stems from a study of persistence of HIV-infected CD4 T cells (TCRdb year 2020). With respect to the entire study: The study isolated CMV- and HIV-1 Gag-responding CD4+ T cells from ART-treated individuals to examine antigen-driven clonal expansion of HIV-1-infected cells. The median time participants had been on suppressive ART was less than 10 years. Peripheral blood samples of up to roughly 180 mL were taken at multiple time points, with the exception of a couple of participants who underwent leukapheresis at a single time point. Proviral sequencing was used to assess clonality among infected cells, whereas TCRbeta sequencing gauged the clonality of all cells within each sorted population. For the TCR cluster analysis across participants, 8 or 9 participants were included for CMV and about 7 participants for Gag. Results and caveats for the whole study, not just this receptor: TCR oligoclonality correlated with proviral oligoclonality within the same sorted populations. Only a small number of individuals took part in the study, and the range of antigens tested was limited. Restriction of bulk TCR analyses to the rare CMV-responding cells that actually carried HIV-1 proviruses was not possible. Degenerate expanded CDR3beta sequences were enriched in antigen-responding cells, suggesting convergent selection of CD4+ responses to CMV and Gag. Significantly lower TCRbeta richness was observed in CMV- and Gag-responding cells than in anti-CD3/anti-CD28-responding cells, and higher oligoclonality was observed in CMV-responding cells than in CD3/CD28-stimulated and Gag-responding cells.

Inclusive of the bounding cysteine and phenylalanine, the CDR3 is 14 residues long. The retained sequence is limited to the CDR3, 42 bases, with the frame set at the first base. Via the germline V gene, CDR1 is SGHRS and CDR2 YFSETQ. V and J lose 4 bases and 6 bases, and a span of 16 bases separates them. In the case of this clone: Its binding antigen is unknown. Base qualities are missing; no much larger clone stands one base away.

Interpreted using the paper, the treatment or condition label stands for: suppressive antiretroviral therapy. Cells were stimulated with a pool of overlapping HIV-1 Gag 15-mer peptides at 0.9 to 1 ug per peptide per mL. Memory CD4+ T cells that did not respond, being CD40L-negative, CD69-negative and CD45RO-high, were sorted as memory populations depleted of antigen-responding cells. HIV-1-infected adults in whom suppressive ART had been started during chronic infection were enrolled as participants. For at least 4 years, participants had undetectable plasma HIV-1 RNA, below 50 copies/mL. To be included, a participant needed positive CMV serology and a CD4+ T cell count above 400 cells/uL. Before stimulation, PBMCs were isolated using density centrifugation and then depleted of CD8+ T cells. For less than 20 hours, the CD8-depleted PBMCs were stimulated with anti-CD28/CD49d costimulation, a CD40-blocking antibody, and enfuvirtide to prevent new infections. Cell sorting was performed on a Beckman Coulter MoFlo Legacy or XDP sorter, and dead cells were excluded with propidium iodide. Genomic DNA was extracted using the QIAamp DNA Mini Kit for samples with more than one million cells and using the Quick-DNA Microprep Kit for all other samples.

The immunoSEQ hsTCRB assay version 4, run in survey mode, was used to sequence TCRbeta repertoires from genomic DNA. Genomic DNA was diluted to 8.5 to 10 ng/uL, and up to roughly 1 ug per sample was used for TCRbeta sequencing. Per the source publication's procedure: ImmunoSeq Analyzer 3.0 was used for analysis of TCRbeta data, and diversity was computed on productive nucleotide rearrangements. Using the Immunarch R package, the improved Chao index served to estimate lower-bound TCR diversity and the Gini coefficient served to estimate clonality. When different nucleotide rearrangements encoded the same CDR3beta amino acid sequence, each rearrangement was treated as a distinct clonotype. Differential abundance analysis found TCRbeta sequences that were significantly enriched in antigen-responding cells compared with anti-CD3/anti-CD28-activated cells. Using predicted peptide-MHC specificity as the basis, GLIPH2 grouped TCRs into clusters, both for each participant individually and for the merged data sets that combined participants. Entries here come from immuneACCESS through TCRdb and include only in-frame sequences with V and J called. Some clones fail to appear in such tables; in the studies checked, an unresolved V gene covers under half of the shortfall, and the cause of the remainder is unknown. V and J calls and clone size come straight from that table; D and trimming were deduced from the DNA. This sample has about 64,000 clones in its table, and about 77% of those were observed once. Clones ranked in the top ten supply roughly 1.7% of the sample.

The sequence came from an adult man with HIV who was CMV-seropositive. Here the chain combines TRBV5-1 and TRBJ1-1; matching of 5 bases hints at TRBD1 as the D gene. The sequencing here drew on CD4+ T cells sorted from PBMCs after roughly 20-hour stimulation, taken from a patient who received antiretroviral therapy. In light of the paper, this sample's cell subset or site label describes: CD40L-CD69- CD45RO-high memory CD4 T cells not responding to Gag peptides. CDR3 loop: CASSQTGFEPEAFF. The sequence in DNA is TGCGCCAGCAGCCAAACAGGTTTTGAGCCTGAAGCTTTCTTT.